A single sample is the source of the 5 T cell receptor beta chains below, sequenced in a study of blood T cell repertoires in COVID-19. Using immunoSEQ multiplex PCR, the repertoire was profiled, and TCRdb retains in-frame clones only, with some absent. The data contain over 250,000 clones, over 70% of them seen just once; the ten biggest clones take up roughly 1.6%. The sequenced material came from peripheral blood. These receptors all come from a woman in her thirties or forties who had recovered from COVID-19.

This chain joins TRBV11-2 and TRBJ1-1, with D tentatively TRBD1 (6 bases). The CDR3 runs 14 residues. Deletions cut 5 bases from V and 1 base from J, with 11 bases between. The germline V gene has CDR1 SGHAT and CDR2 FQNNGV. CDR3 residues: CASSEQGSNTEAFF. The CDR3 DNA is TGTGCCAGCAGCGAACAGGGCTCGAACACTGAAGCTTTCTTT.

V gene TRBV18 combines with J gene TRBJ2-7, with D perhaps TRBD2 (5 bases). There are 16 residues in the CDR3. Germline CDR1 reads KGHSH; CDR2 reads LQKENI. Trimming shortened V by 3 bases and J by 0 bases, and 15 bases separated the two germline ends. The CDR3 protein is CASSPNTGSRSYEQYF. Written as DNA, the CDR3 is TGTGCCAGCTCACCCAACACGGGATCCCGCTCCTACGAGCAGTACTTC.

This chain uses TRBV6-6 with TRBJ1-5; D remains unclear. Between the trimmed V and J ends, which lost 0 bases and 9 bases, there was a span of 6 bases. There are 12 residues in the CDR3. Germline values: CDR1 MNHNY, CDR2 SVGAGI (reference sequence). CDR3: CASSYSRGPQHF. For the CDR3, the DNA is TGTGCCAGCAGTTACTCGCGGGGGCCCCAGCATTTT.

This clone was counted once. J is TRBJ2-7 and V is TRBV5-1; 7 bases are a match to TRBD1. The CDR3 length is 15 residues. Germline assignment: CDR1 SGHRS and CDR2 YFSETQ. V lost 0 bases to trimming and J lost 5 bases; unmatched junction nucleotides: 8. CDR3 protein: CASSLGPQGSNEQYF. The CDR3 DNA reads TGCGCCAGCAGCTTGGGGCCACAGGGGAGCAACGAGCAGTACTTC.

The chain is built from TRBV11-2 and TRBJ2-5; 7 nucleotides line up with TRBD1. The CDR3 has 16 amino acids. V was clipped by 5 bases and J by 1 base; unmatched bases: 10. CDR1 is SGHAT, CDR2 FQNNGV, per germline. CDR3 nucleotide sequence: TGTGCCAGCAGCGCCTCCTCCTACAGGGGCCAAGAGACCCAGTACTTC. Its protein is CASSASSYRGQETQYF.